The 21 T cell receptor beta chains below were found in one sample sequenced in a study of a mutant IDH1 vaccine in newly diagnosed glioma. These receptors' antigens are unknown. Clones were sequenced by immunoSEQ multiplex PCR, and TCRdb holds only the in-frame ones, with some missing. The sample lists 60,000 or so clones; about three quarters were seen once. The sample's time point: week 23, last vaccination. Every vaccine dose comprised 300 ug of mutant IDH1 20-mer peptide plus topical imiquimod. The source material was PBMCs, sampled from a glioma patient whose treatment included an IDH1 peptide vaccine. These receptors originate from a woman in her thirties or forties with glioma. Some clones in this sample may be carry-over from other donors' samples.

V is TRBV6-5 and J is TRBJ2-7; TRBD2 matches 10 bases. Trimming removed 7 bases from V and 2 bases from J; junction bases left unmatched: 5. In germline, CDR1 is MNHEY, CDR2 SVGAGI. The CDR3 runs 14 residues. CDR3 region: CASTTLAGAYEQYF. The CDR3 bases are TGTGCCAGCACTACGCTAGCGGGGGCCTACGAGCAGTACTTC.

J is TRBJ1-3 and V is TRBV15, with no clear D. CDR1 and CDR2 from the germline V gene are LNHNV and YYDKDF (reference sequence). Trimming took 4 bases from V and 0 from J, leaving 7 bases between them. The CDR3 spans 14 residues. CDR3 loop: CATSKIHSGNTIYF. As DNA, the CDR3 is TGTGCCACCAGCAAAATCCACTCTGGAAACACCATATATTTT.

The J gene is TRBJ2-7, the V gene TRBV5-4; 11 positions agree with TRBD1. The V gene end was trimmed by 4 bases and the J gene end by 6 bases; junction bases not matched to a gene: 6. CDR3 length equals 14 residues. The germline V gene has CDR1 SGHNT and CDR2 YYREEE (reference sequence). This CDR3 is CASSGDRGDSEQYF. The CDR3 bases are TGTGCCAGCAGCGGGGACAGGGGGGACTCCGAGCAGTACTTC.

The rearrangement uses TRBV4-1 and TRBJ1-1; the D is unclear. The length of the CDR3 is 15 residues. Germline V gene data show CDR1 as MGHRA and CDR2 as YSYEKL. The V and J ends lost 0 bases and 4 bases respectively, with 12 bases between them. The CDR3 bases are TGCGCCAGCAGCCAAGACAGCCTTGAGACCACTGAAGCTTTCTTT. It translates to CASSQDSLETTEAFF.

V is TRBV14 and J is TRBJ1-2; the match to TRBD1 covers 11 bases. The CDR3 has 19 amino acids. Per the germline V gene, CDR1 is SGHDN and CDR2 is FVKESK. Trimming cost V 0 bases and J 3 bases; bases outside gene matches: 12. The CDR3 coding sequence is TGTGCCAGCAGCCAAGATCTGGGGGCCCGGGACAGGGGGGACTATGGCTACACCTTC. Protein product: CASSQDLGARDRGDYGYTF.

The rearrangement joins TRBV4-1 to TRBJ1-4, with D perhaps matching TRBD1 (5 bases). The CDR3 is 17 amino acids. CDR1 and CDR2 from the germline V gene are MGHRA and YSYEKL. V was clipped by 0 bases and J by 3 bases, with 14 bases between them. DNA for the CDR3: TGCGCCAGCAGCCAAGATCGGGGCCGGGCCTCTAATGAAAAACTGTTTTTT. Encoded protein: CASSQDRGRASNEKLFF.

This rearrangement joins TRBV29-1 to TRBJ2-5, with no clear D. V lost 1 base and J lost 7, with 13 bases in between. The CDR3 is 13 residues long. CDR1 and CDR2 (germline): SQVTM, ANQGSEA. The CDR3 protein is CSVEVSQVGTQYF. For the CDR3, the DNA is TGCAGCGTTGAAGTCTCCCAAGTAGGGACCCAGTACTTC.

This clone has a handful of counts. The rearrangement links TRBV15 to TRBJ1-5, with 8 bases identical to TRBD1. The germline CDR1 and CDR2 sequences are LNHNV and YYDKDF (reference sequence). The CDR3 has 16 amino acids. V gave up 4 bases and J gave up 3 bases; unmatched junction bases: 8. The chain's CDR3 is CATSTSTGASNQPQHF. The CDR3 region has the DNA TGTGCCACCAGCACCTCGACAGGGGCTTCCAATCAGCCCCAGCATTTT.

Regarding this clone: Other DNA sequences within the sample encode an identical CDR3. The chain recombines TRBV5-1 with TRBJ1-3; D remains ambiguous. CDR1 is SGHRS, CDR2 YFSETQ, per germline. CDR3 size: 14 residues. Trimming pared 0 bases from V and 0 bases from J, leaving 4 bases between. CDR3: CASSLEPSGNTIYF. In DNA form, the CDR3 reads TGCGCCAGCAGCTTGGAGCCCTCTGGAAACACCATATATTTT.

In DNA, the CDR3 is TGTGCCAGTAGTATAGGTGCAGGGCACAATGAGCAGTTCTTC. Amino acid sequence: CASSIGAGHNEQFF. V and J are TRBV19 and TRBJ2-1, with D possibly matching TRBD1 (5 bases). The CDR3 is 14 residues long. Germline loops: CDR1 LNHDA, CDR2 SQIVND (reference sequence). The ends were cut back, 1 base at V and 5 bases at J, with 9 bases in the middle. Filled out from reference TRBV19 and TRBJ2-1, the complete variable domain reads DGGITQSPKYLFRKEGQNVTLSCEQNLNHDAMYWYRQDPGQGLRLIYYSQIVNDFQKGDIAEGYSVSREKKESFPLTVTSAQKNPTAFYLCASSIGAGHNEQFFGPGTRLTVL.

The genes are TRBV30 and TRBJ1-3; TRBD1 agrees at 7 bases. The CDR3 runs to 15 residues. V was pared by 4 bases and J by 2 bases, with 8 bases of the junction left unmatched. Germline V lookup: CDR1 GTSNPN, CDR2 SVGIG (reference sequence). As DNA, the CDR3 is TGTGCCTGGATCCAACTCGGGACAGCTGGAAACACCATATATTTT. Translated: CAWIQLGTAGNTIYF.

This chain uses TRBV27 with TRBJ1-5, with TRBD1 matching over 7 bases. CDR1 and CDR2 (germline): MNHEY, SMNVEV (reference sequence). This CDR3 has 13 amino acids. The trim removed 4 bases at V and 7 bases at J, leaving 4 bases unmatched. The CDR3 DNA sequence: TGTGCCAGCAGTTCGACAGGGATCCAGCCCCAGCATTTT. Translated: CASSSTGIQPQHF.

V and J are TRBV19 and TRBJ1-1, with D possibly being TRBD1 (6 bases). The CDR3 contains 14 residues. V dropped 2 bases and J dropped 1 base, with 8 bases sitting between them. The germline CDR1 and CDR2 sequences are LNHDA and SQIVND (reference sequence). CDR3 in DNA: TGTGCCAGTAGTATAAGGGGGGCGAACACTGAAGCTTTCTTT. Protein: CASSIRGANTEAFF.

The chain couples TRBV10-1 to TRBJ2-7; D may match TRBD1 or TRBD2 (6 bases each). Per the germline V gene, CDR1 is WNHNN and CDR2 is SYGVQD (reference sequence). Trimming shortened V by 10 bases and J by 6 bases, and 13 bases separated the two germline ends. This CDR3 is 11 amino acids long. CDR3 nucleotide sequence: TGCGCCATAGGAGGGGGAGCCGAGCAGTACTTC. Translation: CAIGGGAEQYF.

The J gene is TRBJ2-1, the V gene TRBV10-2, with 7 bases that match TRBD2. Germline CDR1 is WSHSY and CDR2 is SAAADI. The J segment lost 6 bases and the V segment lost 6 bases, leaving 5 bases of the junction unmatched. The CDR3 consists of 13 residues. DNA for the CDR3: TGCGCCAGCAGAAACCCTAGCGGCAATGAGCAGTTCTTC. It encodes CASRNPSGNEQFF.

This chain uses TRBV19 with TRBJ1-5; D gene uncertain. The CDR3 runs to 13 residues. Trimming stripped 5 bases from V and 3 bases from J, with 8 bases between. Germline CDR1 LNHDA, CDR2 SQIVND (reference sequence). CDR3 sequence reads: CASSRDANQPQHF. The CDR3 coding sequence is TGTGCCAGTAGTCGTGACGCCAATCAGCCCCAGCATTTT.

The chain joins TRBV30 to TRBJ2-3; 8 nucleotides align to TRBD2. The germline V gene encodes CDR1 GTSNPN and CDR2 SVGIG (reference sequence). The CDR3 has 13 amino acids. With 4 bases clipped from V and 6 bases from J, the junction kept 6 bases outside the gene matches. CDR3 bases: TGTGCCTGGACCGGGGGGGCTTGGGATACGCAGTATTTT. Translation gives CAWTGGAWDTQYF.

The chain carries TRBV29-1 and TRBJ2-7, with D perhaps matching TRBD1 or TRBD2 (5 bases each). The CDR3 spans 12 residues. The V gene's germline CDR1 is SQVTM and CDR2 ANQGSEA. The V gene lost 7 bases and the J gene lost 3 bases, with 13 bases spanning the gap. The CDR3 nucleotides read TGCAGCGGCGGGCAGGGAAACTACGAGCAGTACTTC. This gives the protein CSGGQGNYEQYF.

The V call is TRBV6-1, the J call TRBJ2-7, with D perhaps TRBD1 (5 bases). The V and J ends lost 7 bases and 6 bases respectively, with 13 bases between them. The CDR3 has 12 amino acids. Germline CDR1 MNHNS, CDR2 SASEGT. The CDR3 loop is CASKPGLGEQYF. In DNA form, the CDR3 reads TGTGCCAGCAAGCCAGGGCTCGGCGAGCAGTACTTC.

This clone showed up just a few times. The gene calls are TRBV5-4 and TRBJ2-1; 10 bases map to TRBD2. The CDR3 contains 14 residues. Germline trimming cut 2 bases from V and 9 bases from J; bases unmatched to any gene: 5. Per the germline V gene, CDR1 is SGHNT and CDR2 is YYREEE (reference sequence). The DNA of the CDR3 is TGTGCCAGCAGCTTCCCTAGCGGGGGTCGTGAGCAGTTCTTC. It codes for CASSFPSGGREQFF.

This chain connects TRBV5-5 to TRBJ2-5, with D uncertain. CDR1 and CDR2 from the germline V gene are SGHKS and YYEKEE (reference sequence). The CDR3 contains 14 residues. Trimming took off 1 base at V and 5 bases at J, with 12 bases between the two ends. The DNA of the CDR3 is TGTGCCAGCAGCTTGAAGTTAGGTTCCGAGACCCAGTACTTC. It yields the protein CASSLKLGSETQYF.